The T cell receptor beta chain described here comes from a study of CD8 T cells in ankylosing spondylitis. The study's findings and limits: Earlier authors reported some of these motif variants in reactive arthritis synovial fluid and blood. As reported, disease-linked clones showed significant enrichment in matched ankylosing spondylitis synovial fluid.

With 7 bases removed from V and 6 bases from J, the gap between germline ends came to 16 bases. The CDR3 runs 14 residues. Per the germline V gene, CDR1 is MNHNS and CDR2 is SASEGT. This clonotype was seen ten or more times. Its antigen is not identified. It was by quantitative 5'-RACE with molecular barcodes that TCR beta libraries were made. TCRdb called the 5' RACE reads again in MiXCR, with one record for every CDR3 protein. The top ten hold about 27% of the sample, which has 150,000 or so distinct CDR3 sequences, around a tenth seen once. Sequenced: blood, either unsorted or a sorted T cell fraction (not recorded which). V and J are TRBV6-1 and TRBJ2-1; D perhaps matches TRBD2 (6 bases). This TCR came from a male donor with ankylosing spondylitis or in good health (not recorded which). CDR3 sequence reads: CASKPIAATNEQFF. The CDR3 DNA follows: TGTGCCAGCAAACCGATAGCGGCCACCAATGAGCAGTTCTTC.